The text below deals with one T cell receptor (beta chain). Its antigen remains unidentified. These data belong to a study of OX40 agonist ivuxolimab in advanced cancers. Study-wide context: It was ivuxolimab, an agonistic anti-OX40 (CD134) antibody, that patients were treated with. Every 2 weeks, ivuxolimab was infused into the patients intravenously at between 0.01 and 10 mg/kg. Findings and caveats of the study: CD4+ T cells averaged fewer expanded clones than CD8+ T cells.

The V gene lost 1 base and the J gene lost 6 bases, with 4 bases spanning the gap. This CDR3 comprises 11 residues. Germline values: CDR1 LGHNA, CDR2 YNFKEQ. Some clones are missing from TCRdb's copy, which holds only in-frame ones; the method was immunoSEQ multiplex PCR. The table includes roughly 19,000 clones, around nine tenths detected once. Sample: CD4+ or CD8+ T cells sorted from blood, taken in a trial of the OX40 agonist ivuxolimab. V gene TRBV4-2 combines with J gene TRBJ2-7; D unresolved. The receptor was isolated from an adult with an advanced solid tumor such as melanoma, head and neck, liver or kidney cancer. The CDR3 coding sequence is TGTGCCAGCAGCCAAGGGGTCGAGCAGTACTTC. Translated: CASSQGVEQYF.